This record covers a single T cell receptor beta chain. Its antigen is unidentified. This sample was taken from a study of T cell responses to AZD1222 COVID-19 vaccine. Study summary: Second-dose timings of about 4 or about 12 weeks were pooled.

Method: immunoSEQ multiplex PCR; TCRdb's copy keeps in-frame clones and lacks some. The profile shows 150,000 to 160,000 clones, roughly nine tenths of them singletons. The CDR3 consists of 14 residues. Per germline, CDR1 SGHKS and CDR2 YYEKEE (reference sequence). The V and J ends lost 4 bases and 0 bases respectively, with 11 bases between them. Study-wide results and limits: Across spike, vaccine-associated CD4 TCRs were found, dominant at 160-218 and 743-854. The donor cohort was predominantly white British with a female majority, and clonal diversity may have been underestimated.

This clonotype originated in an adult in good health. The chain recombines TRBV5-5 with TRBJ2-7; D is unresolved. Sequences were derived from peripheral blood, sampled on day 0 of AZD1222 vaccination. Written as DNA, the CDR3 is TGTGCCAGCAGCGGTTTTGCGTCCTCCTACGAGCAGTACTTC. Its translation: CASSGFASSYEQYF.